This TCR beta chain was documented in a study of blood T cells in healthy people across ages. Study summary: Through template switching, about one barcoded beta molecule was captured per two T cells, as measured in model experiments.

V dropped 1 base and J dropped 0 bases, with 6 bases sitting between them. The CDR3 length is 14 residues. A second PCR of about 6 to 11 cycles used a sample-barcoded 5' primer and a J-beta primer mix. TCRdb re-analysed the 5' RACE reads in MiXCR, keeping a single row per CDR3 protein. The data contain approximately 600,000 distinct CDR3 sequences, around three fifths of them singletons. The chain uses TRBV12-3 or TRBV12-4 and TRBJ1-2, with D unclear. Sequencing was done on a sample of blood. The TCR sequence derives from a man between 60 and 70 years old in good health. In nucleotides, the CDR3 is TGTGCCAGCAGTTTAGAAGAAGCTAACTATGGCTACACCTTC. The encoded protein is CASSLEEANYGYTF.